This T cell receptor (beta chain) was documented in a study of CD8+CD57+ T cells in acquired aplastic anemia. The wider study: An average of roughly 3 ug of DNA was obtained from sorted CD4+ and CD8+ cells.

Overall study results and limits: Overlap between patients and controls comprised 25 to 35 CD8+ CDR3 sequences.

Notes on this clonotype: Its specificity is not known.

CDR3 length: 13 amino acids. CDR1 and CDR2 (germline): KGHDR, SFDVKD. Trimming stripped 3 bases from V and 5 bases from J, with 8 bases between. The TCR beta profiling, which covered VDJ combination and CDR3 sequence, was carried out using genomic DNA as the template. Each CDR3 protein gets one entry after TCRdb re-called the reads with MiXCR. The sample has under 200,000 distinct CDR3 sequences; around 75% are singletons. Selection for sequencing was limited to patients who had shown CD8+CD57+ cell expansion by flow cytometry. A severe acquired aplastic anemia diagnosis applied to all patients. The chain links TRBV24-1 to TRBJ2-3; D is ambiguous. The sequence was collected from a human donor with aplastic anemia. The material sequenced was sorted CD4+, CD8+, or CD8+CD57+ T cells (not recorded which) from PBMCs. CDR3: CATSDVDGDTQYF. The CDR3 DNA reads as TGTGCCACCAGTGATGTGGATGGAGATACGCAGTATTTT.